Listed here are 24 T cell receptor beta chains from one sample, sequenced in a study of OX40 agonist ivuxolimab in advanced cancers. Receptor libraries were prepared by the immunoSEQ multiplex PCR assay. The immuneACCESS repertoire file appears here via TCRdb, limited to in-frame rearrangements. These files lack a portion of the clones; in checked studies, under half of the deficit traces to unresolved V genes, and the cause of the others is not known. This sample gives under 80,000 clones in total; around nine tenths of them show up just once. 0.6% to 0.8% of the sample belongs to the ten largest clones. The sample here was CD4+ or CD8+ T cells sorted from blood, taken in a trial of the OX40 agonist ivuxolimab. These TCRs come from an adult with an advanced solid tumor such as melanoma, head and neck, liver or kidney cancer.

The CDR3: CASSAGGSTDTQYF. CDR3 coding DNA: TGTGCCAGCTCAGCGGGGGGGAGCACAGATACGCAGTATTTT. The rearrangement links TRBV7-2 to TRBJ2-3; 10 bases are a match to TRBD2. The CDR3 extends over 14 amino acids. Germline V CDR1 and CDR2: SGHTA, FQGNSA. The trim removed 8 bases at V and 0 bases at J, leaving 2 bases unmatched.

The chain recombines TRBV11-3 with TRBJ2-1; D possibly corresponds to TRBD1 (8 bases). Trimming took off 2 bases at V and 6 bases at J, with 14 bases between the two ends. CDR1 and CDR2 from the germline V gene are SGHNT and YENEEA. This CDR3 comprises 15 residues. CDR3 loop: CASSLTGGAGNEQFF. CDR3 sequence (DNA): TGTGCCAGCAGCTTAACAGGGGGGGCGGGCAATGAGCAGTTCTTC. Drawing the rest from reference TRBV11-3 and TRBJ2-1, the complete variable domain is EAGVVQSPRYKIIEKKQPVAFWCNPISGHNTLYWYLQNLGQGPELLIRYENEEAVDDSQLPKDRFSAERLKGVDSTLKIQPAELGDSAVYLCASSLTGGAGNEQFFGPGTRLTVL.

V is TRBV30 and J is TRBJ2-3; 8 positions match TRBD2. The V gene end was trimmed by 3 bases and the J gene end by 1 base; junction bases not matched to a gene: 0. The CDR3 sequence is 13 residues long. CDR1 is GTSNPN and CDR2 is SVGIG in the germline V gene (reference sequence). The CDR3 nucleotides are TGTGCCTGGAGGACTAGCGGCACAGATACGCAGTATTTT. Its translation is CAWRTSGTDTQYF.

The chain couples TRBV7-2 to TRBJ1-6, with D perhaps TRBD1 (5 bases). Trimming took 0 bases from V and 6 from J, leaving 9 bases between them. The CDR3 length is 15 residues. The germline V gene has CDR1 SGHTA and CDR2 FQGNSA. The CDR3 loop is CASSLAGTANSPLHF. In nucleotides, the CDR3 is TGTGCCAGCAGCTTAGCCGGGACGGCTAATTCACCCCTCCACTTT. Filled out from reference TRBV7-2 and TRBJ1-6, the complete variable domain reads GAGVSQSPSNKVTEKGKDVELRCDPISGHTALYWYRQSLGQGLEFLIYFQGNSAPDKSGLPSDRFSAERTGGSVSTLTIQRTQQEDSAVYLCASSLAGTANSPLHFGNGTRLTVT.

Written as DNA, the CDR3 is TGTGCCAGCAGCCACGGACAGGGAGACGAGCAGTACTTC. Residues: CASSHGQGDEQYF. J is TRBJ2-7 and V is TRBV5-4; 8 nucleotides agree with TRBD1. This CDR3 region has 13 residues. The V gene end was trimmed by 4 bases and the J gene end by 5 bases; junction bases not matched to a gene: 5. Germline V CDR1 and CDR2: SGHNT, YYREEE (reference sequence).

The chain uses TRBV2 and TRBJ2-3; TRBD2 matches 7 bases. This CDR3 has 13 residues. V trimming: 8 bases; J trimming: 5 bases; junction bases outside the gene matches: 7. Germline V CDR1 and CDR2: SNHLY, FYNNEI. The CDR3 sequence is CASDATSEDTQYF. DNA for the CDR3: TGTGCCAGCGATGCCACTAGCGAAGATACGCAGTATTTT. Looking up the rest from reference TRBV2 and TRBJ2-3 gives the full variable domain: EPEVTQTPSHQVTQMGQEVILRCVPISNHLYFYWYRQILGQKVEFLVSFYNNEISEKSEIFDDQFSVERPDGSNFTLKIRSTKLEDSAMYFCASDATSEDTQYFGPGTRLTVL.

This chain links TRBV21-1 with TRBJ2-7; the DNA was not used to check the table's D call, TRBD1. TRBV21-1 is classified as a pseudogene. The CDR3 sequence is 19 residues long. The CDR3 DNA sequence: TGTGCCAGCAGCAAAGCGAGGGACAGACCTACAACAAGCTCCTACGAGCAGTACTTC. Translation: CASSKARDRPTTSSYEQYF.

The CDR3 protein is CASSLESDFYGYTF. The CDR3 DNA reads TGTGCCAGCAGCTTAGAGTCAGATTTTTATGGCTACACCTTC. The rearrangement uses TRBV7-2 and TRBJ1-2; no reliable D call. V was pared by 1 base and J by 5 bases, with 11 bases between. The germline V gene encodes CDR1 SGHTA and CDR2 FQGNSA. The CDR3 extends over 14 amino acids.

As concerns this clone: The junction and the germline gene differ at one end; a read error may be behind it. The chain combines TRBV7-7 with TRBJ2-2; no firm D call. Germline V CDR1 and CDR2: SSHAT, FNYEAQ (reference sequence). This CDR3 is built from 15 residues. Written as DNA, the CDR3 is TGTGCTAGCAGCTTAGGGCTGGGGAACACCGGGGAGCTGTTTTTT. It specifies CASSLGLGNTGELFF. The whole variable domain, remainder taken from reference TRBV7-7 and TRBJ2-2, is GAGVSQSPRYKVTKRGQDVTLRCDPISSHATLYWYQQALGQGPEFLTYFNYEAQPDKSGLPSDRFSAERPEGSISTLTIQRTEQRDSAMYRCASSLGLGNTGELFFGEGSRLTVL.

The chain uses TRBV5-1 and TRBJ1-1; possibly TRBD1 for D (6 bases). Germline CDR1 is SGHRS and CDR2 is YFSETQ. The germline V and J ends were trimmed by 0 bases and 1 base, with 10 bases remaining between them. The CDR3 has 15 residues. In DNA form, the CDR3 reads TGCGCCAGCAGCTTGGTCCGGGGGGCGAACACTGAAGCTTTCTTT. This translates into CASSLVRGANTEAFF.

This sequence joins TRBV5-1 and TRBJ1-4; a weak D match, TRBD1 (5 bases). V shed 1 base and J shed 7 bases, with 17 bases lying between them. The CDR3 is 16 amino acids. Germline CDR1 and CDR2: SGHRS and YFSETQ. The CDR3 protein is CASSLMGTQTGEKLFF. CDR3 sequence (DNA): TGCGCCAGCAGCTTGATGGGGACCCAGACGGGTGAAAAACTGTTTTTT. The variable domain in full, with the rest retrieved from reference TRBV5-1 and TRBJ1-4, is KAGVTQTPRYLIKTRGQQVTLSCSPISGHRSVSWYQQTPGQGLQFLFEYFSETQRNKGNFPGRFSGRQFSNSRSEMNVSTLELGDSALYLCASSLMGTQTGEKLFFGSGTQLSVL.

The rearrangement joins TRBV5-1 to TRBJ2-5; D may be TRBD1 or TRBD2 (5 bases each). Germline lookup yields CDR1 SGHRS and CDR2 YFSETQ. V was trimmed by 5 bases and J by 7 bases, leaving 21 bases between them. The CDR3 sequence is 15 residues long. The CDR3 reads CASRSGTTARGTQYF. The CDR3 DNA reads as TGCGCCAGCAGGTCGGGTACGACAGCGAGGGGGACCCAGTACTTC.

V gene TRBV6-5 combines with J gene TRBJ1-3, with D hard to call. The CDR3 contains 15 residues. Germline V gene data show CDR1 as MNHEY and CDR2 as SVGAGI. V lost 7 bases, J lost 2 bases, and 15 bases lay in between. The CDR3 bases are TGTGCCAGCAACCCACTCAATAGCGCTGGAAACACCATATATTTT. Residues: CASNPLNSAGNTIYF.

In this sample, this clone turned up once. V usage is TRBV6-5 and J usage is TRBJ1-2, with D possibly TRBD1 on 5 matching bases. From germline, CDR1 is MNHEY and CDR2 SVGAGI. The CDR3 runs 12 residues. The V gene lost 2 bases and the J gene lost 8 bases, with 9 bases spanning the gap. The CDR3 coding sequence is TGTGCCAGCAGTTACCCTGGGGGAGGCTACACCTTC. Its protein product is CASSYPGGGYTF.

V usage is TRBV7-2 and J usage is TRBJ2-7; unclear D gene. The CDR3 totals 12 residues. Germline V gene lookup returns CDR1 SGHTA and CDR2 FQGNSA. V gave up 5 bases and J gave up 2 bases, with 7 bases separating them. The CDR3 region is CASSLLPYEQYF. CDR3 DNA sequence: TGTGCCAGCAGCCTCCTTCCCTACGAGCAGTACTTC.

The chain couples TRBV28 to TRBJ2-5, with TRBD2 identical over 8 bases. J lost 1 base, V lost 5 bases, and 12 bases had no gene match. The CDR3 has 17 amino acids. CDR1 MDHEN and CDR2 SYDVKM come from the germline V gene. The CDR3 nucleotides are TGTGCCAGCAGTCCGCGTCGGATAGCGGGGAGCCAAGAGACCCAGTACTTC. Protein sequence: CASSPRRIAGSQETQYF.

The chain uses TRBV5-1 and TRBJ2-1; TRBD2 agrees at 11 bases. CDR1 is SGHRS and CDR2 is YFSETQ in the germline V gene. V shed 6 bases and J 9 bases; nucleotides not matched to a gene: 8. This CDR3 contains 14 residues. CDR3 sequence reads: CASIASGGRGEQFF. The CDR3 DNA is TGCGCCAGCATCGCTAGCGGGGGGCGGGGTGAGCAGTTCTTC.

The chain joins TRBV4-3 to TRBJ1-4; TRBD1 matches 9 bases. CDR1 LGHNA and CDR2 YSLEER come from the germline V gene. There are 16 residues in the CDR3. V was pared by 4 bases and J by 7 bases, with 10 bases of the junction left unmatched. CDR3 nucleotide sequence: TGCGCCAGCAGCCTAAGACTTAGGACAGGGGTTGAAAAACTGTTTTTT. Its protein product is CASSLRLRTGVEKLFF.

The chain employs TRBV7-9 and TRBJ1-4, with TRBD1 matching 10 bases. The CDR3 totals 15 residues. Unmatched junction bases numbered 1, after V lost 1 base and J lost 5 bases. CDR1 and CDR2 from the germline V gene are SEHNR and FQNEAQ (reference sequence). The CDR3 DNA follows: TGTGCCAGCAGCTTAGGGGGACAGGGGAATGAAAAACTGTTTTTT. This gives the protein CASSLGGQGNEKLFF.

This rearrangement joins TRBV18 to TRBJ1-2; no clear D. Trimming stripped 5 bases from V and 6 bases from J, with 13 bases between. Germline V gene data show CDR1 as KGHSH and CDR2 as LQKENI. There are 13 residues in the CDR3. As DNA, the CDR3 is TGTGCCAGCTCATTTAGCGCGAAGGATGGCTACACCTTC. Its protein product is CASSFSAKDGYTF.

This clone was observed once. The CDR3 sequence is CASSEEGEAFF. CDR3 coding DNA: TGTGCCAGCAGTGAAGAGGGAGAGGCTTTCTTT. The chain is built from TRBV2 and TRBJ1-1; D remains unclear. CDR1 is SNHLY and CDR2 is FYNNEI in the germline V gene. V was trimmed by 1 base and J by 11 bases, leaving 8 bases between them. The length of the CDR3 is 11 residues.

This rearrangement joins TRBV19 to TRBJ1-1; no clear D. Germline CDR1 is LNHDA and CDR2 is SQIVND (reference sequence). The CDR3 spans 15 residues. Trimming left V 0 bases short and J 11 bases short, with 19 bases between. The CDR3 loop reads CASSIDSAGLMRAFF. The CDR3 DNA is TGTGCCAGTAGTATAGATTCCGCAGGACTTATGCGGGCTTTCTTT.

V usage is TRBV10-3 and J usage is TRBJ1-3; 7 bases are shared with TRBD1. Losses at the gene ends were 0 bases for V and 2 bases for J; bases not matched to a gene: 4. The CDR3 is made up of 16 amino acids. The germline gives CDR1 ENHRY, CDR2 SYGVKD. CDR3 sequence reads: CAISESGQTTGNTIYF. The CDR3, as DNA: TGTGCCATCAGTGAGTCGGGACAGACCACTGGAAACACCATATATTTT.

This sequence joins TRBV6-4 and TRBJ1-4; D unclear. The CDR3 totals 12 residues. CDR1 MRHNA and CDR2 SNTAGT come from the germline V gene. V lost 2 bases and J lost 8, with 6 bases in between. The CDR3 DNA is TGTGCCAGCAGTGACGGCCGCGAAAAACTGTTTTTT. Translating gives CASSDGREKLFF.